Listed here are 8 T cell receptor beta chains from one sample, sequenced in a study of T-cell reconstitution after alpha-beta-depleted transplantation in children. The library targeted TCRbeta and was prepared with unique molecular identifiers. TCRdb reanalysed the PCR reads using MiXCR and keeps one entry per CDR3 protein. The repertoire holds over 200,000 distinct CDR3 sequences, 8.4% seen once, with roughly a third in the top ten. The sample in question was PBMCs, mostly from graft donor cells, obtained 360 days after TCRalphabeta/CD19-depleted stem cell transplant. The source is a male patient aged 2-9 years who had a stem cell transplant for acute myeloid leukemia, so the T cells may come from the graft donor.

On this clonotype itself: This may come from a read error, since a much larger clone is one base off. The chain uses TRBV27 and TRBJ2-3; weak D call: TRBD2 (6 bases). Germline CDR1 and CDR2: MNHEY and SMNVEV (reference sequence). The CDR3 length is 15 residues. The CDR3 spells CVSSSGAAGLRAQYF. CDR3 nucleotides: TGTGTCAGCAGTTCTGGGGCAGCGGGCTTACGCGCGCAGTATTTT.

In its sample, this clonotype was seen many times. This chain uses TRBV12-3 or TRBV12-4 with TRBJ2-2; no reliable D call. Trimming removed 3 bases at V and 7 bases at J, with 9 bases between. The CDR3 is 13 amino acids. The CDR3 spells CASSLRPVGELFF. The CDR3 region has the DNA TGTGCCAGCAGTTTGAGGCCGGTCGGGGAGCTGTTTTTT.

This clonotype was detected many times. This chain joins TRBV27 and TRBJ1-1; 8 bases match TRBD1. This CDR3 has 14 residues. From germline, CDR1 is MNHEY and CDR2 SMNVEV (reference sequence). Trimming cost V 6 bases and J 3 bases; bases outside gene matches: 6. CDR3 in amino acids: CASRSDRAYTEAFF. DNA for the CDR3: TGTGCCAGCAGGTCGGACAGGGCTTACACTGAAGCTTTCTTT.

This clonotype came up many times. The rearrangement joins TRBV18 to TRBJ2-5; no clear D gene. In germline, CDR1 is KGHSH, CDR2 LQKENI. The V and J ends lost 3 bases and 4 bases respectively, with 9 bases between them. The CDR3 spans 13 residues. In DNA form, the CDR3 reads TGTGCCAGCTCACCCCGCCGACGAGAGACCCAGTACTTC. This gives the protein CASSPRRRETQYF.

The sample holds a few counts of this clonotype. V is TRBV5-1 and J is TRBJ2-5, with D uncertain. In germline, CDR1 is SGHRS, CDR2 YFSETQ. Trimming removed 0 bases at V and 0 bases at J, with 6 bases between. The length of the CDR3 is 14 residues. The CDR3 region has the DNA TGCGCCAGCAGCTTGGCAGAGTACCAAGAGACCCAGTACTTC. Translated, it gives CASSLAEYQETQYF.

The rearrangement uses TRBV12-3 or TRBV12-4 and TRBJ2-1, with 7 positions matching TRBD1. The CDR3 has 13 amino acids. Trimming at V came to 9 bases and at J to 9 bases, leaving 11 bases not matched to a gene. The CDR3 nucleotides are TGTGCCAGTGGGCAGGGGGAATTCCCTGAGCAGTTCTTC. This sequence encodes CASGQGEFPEQFF.

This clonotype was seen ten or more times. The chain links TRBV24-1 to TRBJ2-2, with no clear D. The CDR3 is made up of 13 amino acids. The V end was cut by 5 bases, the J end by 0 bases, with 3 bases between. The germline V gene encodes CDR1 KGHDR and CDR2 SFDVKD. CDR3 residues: CATSVPNTGELFF. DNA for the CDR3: TGTGCCACCAGTGTTCCGAACACCGGGGAGCTGTTTTTT.

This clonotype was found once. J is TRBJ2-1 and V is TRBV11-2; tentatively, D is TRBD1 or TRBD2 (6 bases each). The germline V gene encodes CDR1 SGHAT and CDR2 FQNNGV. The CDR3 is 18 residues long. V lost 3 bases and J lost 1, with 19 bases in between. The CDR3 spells CASSFPLRGEESYNEQFF. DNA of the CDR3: TGTGCCAGCAGCTTTCCACTTAGGGGGGAGGAATCCTACAATGAGCAGTTCTTC.